The 9 T cell receptor beta chains in this list originate from one sample, sequenced in a study of beta chain features in type 1 diabetes. General study points: Shortening of TCRB CDR3s, moderate but significant, appeared in all four CD4+ subsets of Type 1 diabetes patients.

What was sequenced were expressed TCRB transcripts, since all of the isolated RNA had been reverse transcribed. Profiling relied on immunoSEQ multiplex PCR, and the TCRdb table lists in-frame clones only, not all of them. The sample includes approximately 240,000 clones, around 16% of them seen just once. These TCRs' antigens remain unknown. Sample: naive CD4+ T cells from blood. The source is a man aged 25 to 45 with type 1 diabetes.

The rearrangement uses TRBV7-8 and TRBJ1-3; D unclear. Germline V CDR1 and CDR2: SGHVS, FQNEAQ. The CDR3 covers 15 residues. V shed 6 bases and J shed 1 base, with 13 bases lying between them. CDR3: CASRLDGGSGNTIYF. The CDR3 nucleotides read TGTGCCAGCAGACTAGACGGTGGATCTGGAAACACCATATATTTT.

The chain has TRBV4-3 and TRBJ1-5; no definite D call. The germline gives CDR1 LGHNA, CDR2 YSLEER. Trimming took 0 bases from V and 5 from J, leaving 5 bases between them. The CDR3 is 13 amino acids. CDR3 coding DNA: TGCGCCAGCAGCCAAGAGAAGCATCAGCCCCAGCATTTT. Residues: CASSQEKHQPQHF.

The V and J genes are TRBV20-1 and TRBJ2-1; D is uncertain. V lost 0 bases and J 5 bases, leaving 2 bases between the germline ends. CDR1 DFQATT and CDR2 SNEGSKA come from the germline V gene (reference sequence). The CDR3 consists of 11 residues. For the CDR3, the DNA is TGCAGTGCTAGAGAGGACAATGAGCAGTTCTTC. Protein sequence: CSAREDNEQFF.

V gene TRBV10-1 combines with J gene TRBJ2-7; D is unresolved. V was pared by 5 bases and J by 2 bases, with 10 bases between. CDR1 and CDR2 (germline): WNHNN, SYGVQD (reference sequence). This CDR3 is built from 13 residues. The CDR3 here is CASSRSGPYEQYF. CDR3 coding DNA: TGCGCCAGCAGTAGATCAGGACCCTACGAGCAGTACTTC.

The chain joins TRBV7-6 to TRBJ2-5, with 7 positions matching TRBD2. CDR3 length equals 16 residues. V lost 4 bases, J lost 4 bases, and 12 bases stayed unmatched. CDR1 is SGHVS and CDR2 is FNYEAQ in the germline V gene. DNA for the CDR3: TGTGCCAGCAGCTCTAGGTGGAGCGGGACGGCAGAGACCCAGTACTTC. This gives the protein CASSSRWSGTAETQYF.

The chain couples TRBV2 to TRBJ1-2; 8 bases match TRBD1. This CDR3 has 13 residues. J was trimmed by 7 bases and V by 6 bases; bases with no gene match: 7. Per germline, CDR1 SNHLY and CDR2 FYNNEI. The CDR3 nucleotides are TGTGCCAGCAGCGGACAGGGAACGGCTGGCTACACCTTC. Encoded protein: CASSGQGTAGYTF.

This chain connects TRBV7-2 to TRBJ2-3, with TRBD2 matching over 11 bases. The CDR3 is 15 amino acids. V trimming: 5 bases; J trimming: 14 bases; junction bases outside the gene matches: 15. Germline V lookup: CDR1 SGHTA, CDR2 FQGNSA. This CDR3 reads CASSAELAGDPPAYF. In DNA, the CDR3 is TGTGCCAGCAGCGCAGAACTAGCGGGAGATCCCCCAGCGTATTTT.

This chain links TRBV5-1 with TRBJ2-5; D gene ambiguous. Germline loops: CDR1 SGHRS, CDR2 YFSETQ. V shed 0 bases and J shed 5 bases, with 8 bases lying between them. The CDR3 has 13 amino acids. The DNA for the CDR3 is TGCGCCAGCAGCTTGGAAGGCCTGGAGACCCAGTACTTC. Amino acid sequence: CASSLEGLETQYF.

This sequence joins TRBV7-8 and TRBJ1-2; TRBD1 aligns across 7 bases. Germline CDR1 reads SGHVS; CDR2 reads FQNEAQ. Unmatched junction bases numbered 3, after V lost 5 bases and J lost 0 bases. CDR3 length: 14 amino acids. The CDR3 protein is CASSVDRANYGYTF. The CDR3 DNA follows: TGTGCCAGCAGCGTAGACAGGGCTAACTATGGCTACACCTTC.